This T cell receptor beta chain derives from a study of cytomegalovirus exposure and HLA in healthy donors. Notes on the study in general: A classifier reportedly called cytomegalovirus status with high sensitivity and specificity. There were reportedly fewer N-insertions in an Asian-associated ancestry cluster than the approximately 700-donor mean, in a later analysis. Relative to equally common others, HLA-associated TCR beta chains showed greater clonal expansion in a later analysis.

As regards this clone: Its specificity is not known.

A multiplex PCR was run with 60 Vbeta primers and 13 Jbeta primers. Using immunoSEQ multiplex PCR, the repertoire was profiled, and TCRdb retains in-frame clones only, with some absent. The sample lists tens of thousands of clones, 80% occurring once. Sequenced: PBMCs. This sequence originates from a male donor in good health and CMV-seronegative.

The CDR3 DNA reads TGTGCCAGTAGTGCAAAACCGGGACAGGGAACTGAAGCTTTCTTT. It translates to CASSAKPGQGTEAFF. V is TRBV19 and J is TRBJ1-1; 9 positions match TRBD1. The CDR3 runs to 15 residues. Germline CDR1 and CDR2: LNHDA and SQIVND (reference sequence). The ends lost 5 bases at V and 5 bases at J; junction bases unmatched: 9. The complete variable domain, with remaining parts taken from reference TRBV19 and TRBJ1-1, reads DGGITQSPKYLFRKEGQNVTLSCEQNLNHDAMYWYRQDPGQGLRLIYYSQIVNDFQKGDIAEGYSVSREKKESFPLTVTSAQKNPTAFYLCASSAKPGQGTEAFFGQGTRLTVV.